The rows below give T cell receptor beta chains drawn from one sample of a study of blood T cell repertoires in COVID-19. The table came from immunoSEQ multiplex PCR; TCRdb's copy has only in-frame clones and leaves some out. Among 61,000 or so clones listed, 65% to 80% were seen once. Sample: peripheral blood. These TCRs come from a woman aged 70-85 years with acute or convalescent COVID-19. CDR3s include the opening cysteine and the closing phenylalanine or tryptophan. A D gene is named only where the DNA matches it firmly. Clone size is shown for a subset of rows, as once, few, many or a class of expanded clone.

TRBD1	TRBV3-1/TRBV3-2	TRBJ1-1	-	CASSHFPGQGVYTEAFF	TGTGCCAGCAGCCATTTCCCGGGACAGGGGGTGTACACTGAAGCTTTCTTT
-	TRBV11-2	TRBJ2-5	-	CASSKGETQYF	TGTGCCAGCAGTAAGGGGGAGACCCAGTACTTC
-	TRBV4-1	TRBJ2-1	-	CASSQILGRGDYNEQFF	TGCGCCAGCAGCCAAATTCTAGGGAGGGGGGACTACAATGAGCAGTTCTTC
TRBD2	TRBV5-1	TRBJ2-3	-	CASSPTLAGGTDTQYF	TGCGCCAGCAGCCCAACACTAGCGGGGGGCACAGATACGCAGTATTTT
-	TRBV28	TRBJ1-5	-	CASSTWMGAGNQPQHF	TGTGCCAGCAGTACCTGGATGGGGGCTGGCAATCAGCCCCAGCATTTT
-	TRBV12-3/TRBV12-4	TRBJ2-7	-	CASSTGLLYEQYF	TGTGCCAGCAGTACAGGACTACTCTACGAGCAGTACTTC
TRBD2	TRBV3-1/TRBV3-2	TRBJ2-2	-	CASSQGPSGGANTGELFF	TGTGCCAGCAGCCAAGGTCCTAGCGGGGGTGCGAACACCGGGGAGCTGTTTTTT
TRBD1	TRBV28	TRBJ1-2	-	CASSPPGQRIFYGYTF	TGTGCCAGCAGCCCCCCGGGACAGCGCATTTTTTATGGCTACACCTTC
-	TRBV6-1	TRBJ1-2	-	CASSDARGENYGYTF	TGTGCCAGCAGTGACGCTCGGGGGGAGAACTATGGCTACACCTTC
-	TRBV5-5	TRBJ2-5	once	CASSAGKETQYF	TGTGCCAGCAGCGCAGGCAAAGAGACCCAGTACTTC
-	TRBV9	TRBJ2-5	-	CASSVRGGELETQYF	TGTGCCAGCAGCGTTAGGGGGGGCGAGTTGGAGACCCAGTACTTC
-	TRBV2	TRBJ2-4	-	CASSGTQNIQYF	TGTGCCAGCAGTGGGACTCAAAACATTCAGTACTTC
TRBD2	TRBV6-2/TRBV6-3	TRBJ2-7	once	CASSYEPSGGFEQYF	TGTGCCAGCAGTTACGAGCCTAGCGGGGGGTTTGAGCAGTACTTC
TRBD1	TRBV3-1/TRBV3-2	TRBJ1-4	few	CASSQGDRDEKLFF	TGTGCCAGCAGCCAAGGGGACAGGGACGAAAAACTGTTTTTT
-	TRBV28	TRBJ1-4	once	CASSTAAATNEKLFF	TGTGCCAGCAGTACTGCGGCTGCAACTAATGAAAAACTGTTTTTT
TRBD2	TRBV27	TRBJ2-1	-	CASTALAGGHEQFF	TGTGCCAGCACTGCTCTAGCGGGGGGGCATGAGCAGTTCTTC
TRBD1	TRBV7-9	TRBJ1-1	-	CASSRGQTNTEAFF	TGTGCCAGCAGCCGGGGACAGACGAACACTGAAGCTTTCTTT
-	TRBV19	TRBJ1-1	once	CASRTANTEAFF	TGTGCCAGTAGGACAGCGAACACTGAAGCTTTCTTT
-	TRBV27	TRBJ1-5	-	CASKREFYSNQPQHF	TGTGCCAGCAAGAGGGAATTTTATAGCAATCAGCCCCAGCATTTT
TRBD1	TRBV2	TRBJ1-2	-	CASSFRDSYGYTF	TGTGCCAGCAGTTTCCGGGACAGCTATGGCTACACCTTC
-	TRBV3-1/TRBV3-2	TRBJ1-2	-	CASSHRGVDGYTF	TGTGCCAGCAGCCATCGGGGGGTGGATGGCTACACCTTC
TRBD2	TRBV9	TRBJ2-1	-	CASSPGLAGSVEQFF	TGTGCCAGCAGCCCCGGACTAGCGGGGTCTGTGGAGCAGTTCTTC
-	TRBV7-9	TRBJ2-1	few	CASSLGGQYNEQFF	TGTGCCAGCAGTCTAGGCGGGCAGTACAATGAGCAGTTCTTC
TRBD1	TRBV5-5	TRBJ1-6	-	CASSKPGGGNNSPLHF	TGTGCCAGCAGCAAACCAGGGGGCGGAAATAATTCACCCCTCCACTTT
-	TRBV6-5	TRBJ2-5	-	CASSYRPTRLEETQYF	TGTGCCAGCAGTTACCGGCCGACTAGATTGGAAGAGACCCAGTACTTC
-	TRBV11-3	TRBJ1-2	-	CASSVDSSGYTF	TGTGCCAGCAGCGTGGACAGTTCTGGCTACACCTTC
-	TRBV6-5	TRBJ1-6	-	CASRGSGISPLHF	TGTGCCAGCAGGGGGTCCGGGATCTCACCCCTCCACTTT
-	TRBV19	TRBJ1-1	-	CASREPREVNTEAFF	TGTGCCAGTAGGGAACCGAGGGAAGTGAACACTGAAGCTTTCTTT
TRBD1	TRBV6-2/TRBV6-3	TRBJ1-5	once	CASRPQRQGMGQPQHF	TGTGCCAGCAGACCTCAGAGACAGGGGATGGGGCAGCCCCAGCATTTT
TRBD1	TRBV9	TRBJ1-2	-	CASSNSRTGTGDSYGYTF	TGTGCCAGCAGCAATTCCAGGACCGGGACAGGGGATAGCTATGGCTACACCTTC
-	TRBV19	TRBJ1-5	-	CASTMTPSNQPQHF	TGTGCCAGTACTATGACACCTAGCAATCAGCCCCAGCATTTT
TRBD1	TRBV5-5	TRBJ2-3	-	CASSSTQGAGTDTQYF	TGTGCCAGCAGCTCGACACAGGGGGCTGGCACAGATACGCAGTATTTT
-	TRBV6-2/TRBV6-3	TRBJ1-1	medium-sized	CASSTWRGDTEAFF	TGTGCCAGCAGTACCTGGAGGGGCGACACTGAAGCTTTCTTT
-	TRBV7-3	TRBJ1-1	-	CASSTRQNTEAFF	TGTGCCAGCAGCACCCGACAGAACACTGAAGCTTTCTTT
-	TRBV2	TRBJ2-7	-	CASTLIRGNEQYF	TGTGCCAGCACTCTGATCAGGGGTAATGAGCAGTACTTC
-	TRBV19	TRBJ2-3	-	CASSGGGRADTQYF	TGTGCCAGTAGTGGAGGGGGCAGGGCAGATACGCAGTATTTT
TRBD1	TRBV3-1/TRBV3-2	TRBJ1-1	-	CASSPTSGGTEAFF	TGTGCCAGCAGCCCAACCTCAGGGGGCACTGAAGCTTTCTTT
-	TRBV19	TRBJ1-4	-	CASTGGGRSEKLFF	TGTGCCAGTACCGGCGGGGGTAGGAGTGAAAAACTGTTTTTT
TRBD1	TRBV6-1	TRBJ2-7	-	CASSESGQASVQQYF	TGTGCCAGCAGTGAATCGGGACAGGCGAGCGTCCAGCAGTACTTC
-	TRBV4-1	TRBJ1-6	-	CASSQEGQYNSPLHF	TGCGCCAGCAGCCAAGAAGGACAATATAATTCACCCCTCCACTTT
-	TRBV7-3	TRBJ1-1	-	CASSLTGTNEAFF	TGTGCCAGCAGCTTAACCGGGACAAATGAAGCTTTCTTT
-	TRBV6-6	TRBJ2-7	-	CASSYRGGAYEQYF	TGTGCCAGCAGTTACAGAGGGGGTGCCTACGAGCAGTACTTC
TRBD2	TRBV4-2	TRBJ2-5	-	CVSSPQLAGGPGETQYF	TGTGTCAGCAGCCCTCAACTAGCGGGGGGGCCGGGAGAGACCCAGTACTTC
-	TRBV11-2	TRBJ1-1	-	CASSLDGGGHSEAFF	TGTGCCAGCAGCTTAGATGGGGGAGGACATTCTGAAGCTTTCTTT
-	TRBV2	TRBJ2-3	-	CASTGGGPRTDTQYF	TGTGCCAGCACAGGCGGGGGCCCGCGCACAGATACGCAGTATTTT
-	TRBV6-5	TRBJ1-3	-	CASSNAGSGNTIYF	TGTGCCAGCAGTAATGCAGGCTCTGGAAACACCATATATTTT
-	TRBV28	TRBJ2-5	-	CASSSRSGQETQYF	TGTGCCAGCAGTTCACGGTCTGGCCAAGAGACCCAGTACTTC
TRBD1	TRBV5-6	TRBJ2-7	-	CASSGGTGAIYEQYF	TGTGCCAGCAGCGGCGGGACAGGGGCTATTTACGAGCAGTACTTC